This T cell receptor beta chain was sequenced in a study of stem cell transplantation in POMP-related autoinflammatory disease. Study at large: Defective thymoproteasomes were hypothesized to impair CD8+ T-cell positive selection. Before transplant, CD4+ T cells skewed naive and CD8+ proportions were low. Points from the study as a whole: PRAID patients trended toward lower TRB diversity and higher clonality in all analyzed T-cell subsets.

TCRdb's copy holds only in-frame clones and misses some; the assay was immunoSEQ multiplex PCR. The profile shows 68,000 or so clones, around 90% of them singletons. The CDR3 sequence is 15 residues long. In germline, CDR1 is SGHRS, CDR2 YFSETQ. V lost 2 bases to trimming and J lost 4 bases, with 12 bases between them. Of note for this clone: Its antigen is currently unknown.

PRAID featured immunodeficiency plus autoinflammation. The input for sequencing was CD4+ T cells from PBMCs, taken after stem cell transplantation. V usage is TRBV5-1 and J usage is TRBJ1-4, with D tentatively TRBD1 (6 bases). This TCR was recovered from a human patient with POMP-related autoinflammation and immune dysregulation (PRAID). Some T cells may be supplied by the graft donor. The CDR3 loop reads CASSLTGQLNEKLFF. Written as DNA, the CDR3 is TGCGCCAGCAGCTTAACTGGACAGCTTAATGAAAAACTGTTTTTT.